This TCR beta chain was documented in a study of blood T cell repertoires in COVID-19. Overall study context: From T cells, B-cell-depleted T cells, or PBMCs came the material, which was cDNA or gDNA.

In the source study's methods: It was from reference gene primer amplification that nucleated cell counts were estimated. Data came from immunoSEQ multiplex PCR; TCRdb stores just in-frame clones and leaves some out. V and J calls and clone size are those listed in that table; D and trimming were worked out from the DNA. Here the sample spans 100,000 to 150,000 clones, 86% being singletons. The J segment lost 9 bases and the V segment lost 3 bases, leaving 10 bases of the junction unmatched. Germline-derived CDR1 and CDR2 are DFQATT and SNEGSKA (reference sequence). The CDR3 length is 15 residues. Patients of the Seattle cohort, enrolled during active infection, were followed longitudinally.

The chain employs TRBV20-1 and TRBJ1-5, with 11 bases fitting TRBD1. Material: peripheral blood. The clonotype was recovered from a woman in her 70s with COVID-19, enrolled during active disease. CDR3 coding DNA: TGCAGTGCTAGTGCTACCGGGACAGGGGGAAGGCCCCAGCATTTT. Its translation: CSASATGTGGRPQHF.